These 16 T cell receptor beta chains were all obtained from the same sample, sequenced in a study of blood T cell repertoires in COVID-19. The assay was immunoSEQ multiplex PCR, and TCRdb's table has in-frame clones only and misses some. The sample records around 250,000 clones, 70% to 90% being singletons. The sample comprised PBMCs or T cells enriched from blood (not recorded which). These receptor sequences come from a woman between 50 and 59 years old who had recovered from COVID-19.

The V and J genes are TRBV6-1 and TRBJ1-3, with D maybe TRBD1 (5 bases). Germline V gene lookup returns CDR1 MNHNS and CDR2 SASEGT. The CDR3 has 17 residues. V was shortened by 2 bases and J by 2 bases, with 16 bases between the two germline ends. CDR3 coding DNA: TGTGCCAGCAGTGAATTATGGGTAGGGGCAACTGGAAACACCATATATTTT. Amino acids: CASSELWVGATGNTIYF.

The sample holds one count of this clone. The CDR3 DNA follows: TGTGCCAGCAGTTCGACCTGGGGACTAGCGGGAGGAAATTACGAGCAGTACTTC. It encodes CASSSTWGLAGGNYEQYF. The rearrangement joins TRBV28 to TRBJ2-7; 15 bases match TRBD2. The CDR3 runs to 18 residues. The J segment lost 4 bases and the V segment lost 4 bases, leaving 11 bases of the junction unmatched. Germline lookup yields CDR1 MDHEN and CDR2 SYDVKM.

This clone was seen once. This chain connects TRBV25-1 to TRBJ1-1; TRBD1 might be the D (6 bases). V shed 2 bases and J shed 13 bases, with 20 bases lying between them. The CDR3 is 14 amino acids. The V gene's germline CDR1 is MGHDK and CDR2 SYGVNS. CDR3 DNA: TGTGCCAGCAGTGAAACAGCCGGGGCAGGGGTAGTTTTCTTT. Its protein product is CASSETAGAGVVFF.

The chain has TRBV6-5 and TRBJ2-7; no reliable D call. Trimming cost V 5 bases and J 3 bases, with 11 bases left between them. Germline assignment: CDR1 MNHEY and CDR2 SVGAGI. This CDR3 is 13 amino acids long. CDR3 nucleotide sequence: TGTGCCAGCAGTCGCCTTTCCAGCTACGAGCAGTACTTC. Translated: CASSRLSSYEQYF.

This clone appeared a few times. A read error may be the cause here, since a much bigger clone is one base away. Other DNA sequences from this sample encode an identical CDR3 as well. The chain combines TRBV15 with TRBJ1-5; unclear D gene. Between the trimmed V and J ends, which lost 0 bases and 1 base, there was a span of 4 bases. Germline V lookup: CDR1 LNHNV, CDR2 YYDKDF (reference sequence). The CDR3 loop spans 14 amino acids. The CDR3 DNA reads as TGTGCCACCAGCAGAGATTCGAGCAATCAGCCCCAGCATTTT. It specifies CATSRDSSNQPQHF.

The chain combines TRBV29-1 with TRBJ2-3; 9 bases line up with TRBD1. CDR1 is SQVTM and CDR2 is ANQGSEA in the germline V gene. Trimming at V came to 7 bases and at J to 6 bases, leaving 8 bases not matched to a gene. The length of the CDR3 is 13 residues. The CDR3: CSAIQGARDTQYF. The DNA of the CDR3 is TGCAGCGCCATACAGGGGGCGAGGGATACGCAGTATTTT.

This clone was seen a few times. The rearrangement joins TRBV30 to TRBJ1-2; D remains ambiguous. This CDR3 comprises 14 residues. Germline V gene lookup returns CDR1 GTSNPN and CDR2 SVGIG (reference sequence). Trimming removed 7 bases from V and 2 bases from J, with 17 bases in between. CDR3 nucleotides: TGTGCCTCACACGCGGGGTATCAGAACTATGGCTACACCTTC. It specifies CASHAGYQNYGYTF.

CDR3 nucleotides: TGTGCCAGCAGCTCCCGCCCCGGGGAGGGTACAGATACGCAGTATTTT. It specifies CASSSRPGEGTDTQYF. The rearrangement uses TRBV7-9 and TRBJ2-3; 7 bases match TRBD2. Germline values: CDR1 SEHNR, CDR2 FQNEAQ (reference sequence). The CDR3 has 16 amino acids. V lost 4 bases, J lost 3 bases, and 10 bases stayed unmatched.

The chain carries TRBV3-1 (or the pseudogene TRBV3-2) and TRBJ2-7; a possible D gene is TRBD1 (5 bases). Germline CDR1 LGHDT, CDR2 YNNKEL (reference sequence). The CDR3 runs 16 residues. V was shortened by 0 bases and J by 6 bases, with 18 bases between the two germline ends. As DNA, the CDR3 is TGTGCCAGCAGCCAAGATTTATCCTCCAGGGTGTCCGAGCAGTACTTC. This encodes CASSQDLSSRVSEQYF.

The genes are TRBV7-2 and TRBJ2-1; TRBD2 might be the D (6 bases). The length of the CDR3 is 14 residues. V lost 0 bases and J 6 bases, leaving 9 bases between the germline ends. Per germline, CDR1 SGHTA and CDR2 FQGNSA. CDR3 region: CASSLAGGLNEQFF. The CDR3 bases are TGTGCCAGCAGCTTAGCGGGAGGCCTCAATGAGCAGTTCTTC.

This clone was found a few times. This sequence joins TRBV7-2 and TRBJ2-1; 9 bases fit TRBD2. The CDR3 consists of 13 residues. The V gene's germline CDR1 is SGHTA and CDR2 FQGNSA. With V trimmed by 8 bases and J by 9 bases, 8 bases remained unmatched. CDR3 sequence reads: CASGGRASAEQFF. The CDR3 nucleotides read TGTGCCAGCGGCGGGAGGGCATCGGCTGAGCAGTTCTTC.

This clone was recorded a few times. The chain uses TRBV7-9 and TRBJ1-1; TRBD1 matches at 7 bases. V trimming: 5 bases; J trimming: 11 bases; junction bases outside the gene matches: 5. The CDR3 extends over 11 amino acids. Per germline, CDR1 SEHNR and CDR2 FQNEAQ (reference sequence). Here the CDR3 reads CASSPQTGAFF. Written as DNA, the CDR3 is TGTGCCAGCAGCCCTCAGACAGGGGCTTTCTTT.

The genes are TRBV2 and TRBJ2-2, with D possibly being TRBD1 (5 bases). The CDR3 is 16 amino acids. V shed 5 bases and J shed 4 bases, with 17 bases lying between them. CDR1 is SNHLY and CDR2 is FYNNEI in the germline V gene. This chain's CDR3 is CASSPGPGVGTGELFF. The CDR3 DNA is TGTGCCAGCAGTCCAGGGCCGGGTGTGGGCACCGGGGAGCTGTTTTTT.

V usage is TRBV11-3 and J usage is TRBJ2-1, with 7 bases fitting TRBD2. Trimming removed 5 bases from V and 8 bases from J; junction bases left unmatched: 9. Germline CDR1 and CDR2: SGHNT and YENEEA. This CDR3 has 14 amino acids. This CDR3 reads CASSRGRESDEQFF. CDR3 nucleotides: TGTGCCAGCAGCCGCGGGAGAGAATCGGATGAGCAGTTCTTC.

The chain couples TRBV7-6 to TRBJ2-7; TRBD2 agrees at 13 bases. This CDR3 is built from 15 residues. The V gene's germline CDR1 is SGHVS and CDR2 FNYEAQ. V trimming: 1 base; J trimming: 5 bases; junction bases outside the gene matches: 2. CDR3 nucleotide sequence: TGTGCCAGCAGCTTAGGGACTAGCGGGAGCGACGAGCAGTACTTC. The encoded protein is CASSLGTSGSDEQYF.

This clone has just one count. For the CDR3, the DNA is TGCAGCGCCTTACGGGTGGTCGACCTCAATGAGCAGTTCTTC. Translated, it gives CSALRVVDLNEQFF. The rearrangement links TRBV29-1 to TRBJ2-1, with D hard to call. Between the trimmed V and J ends, which lost 7 bases and 6 bases, there was a span of 19 bases. The CDR3 extends over 14 amino acids. Germline values: CDR1 SQVTM, CDR2 ANQGSEA.